These 20 T cell receptor beta chains came from one sample sequenced in a study of regulatory T cells in long-lasting Graves disease. The time point: persistent/refractory GD, antithyroid drugs over 5 years with positive TRAb. RNA extracted from PBMCs served as the sequencing template. The authors built TCR beta libraries using iRepertoire HTBI primers and Arm-PCR of CDR3 regions. TCRdb re-called the multiplex PCR reads through MiXCR, storing one row per CDR3 protein. The sample records approximately 400,000 distinct CDR3 sequences, approximately 25% being singletons. The sequences come from peripheral blood mononuclear cells (PBMCs), collected when the disease was refractory, from a patient treated with antithyroid drugs. Receptors were obtained from a woman aged 40 to 50 with Graves disease.

This clonotype was detected a few times. The CDR3 reads CASSQPGGGAHEQYF. CDR3 bases: TGCGCCAGCAGCCAACCTGGAGGGGGGGCCCACGAGCAGTACTTC. The rearrangement joins TRBV4-1 to TRBJ2-7; D is possibly TRBD2 (7 bases). The V and J ends lost 2 bases and 5 bases respectively, with 16 bases between them. CDR1 and CDR2 (germline): MGHRA, YSYEKL. This CDR3 region has 15 residues.

The chain recombines TRBV7-2 with TRBJ2-5, with 13 positions matching TRBD2. J was trimmed by 4 bases and V by 5 bases; bases with no gene match: 10. CDR1 is SGHTA, CDR2 FQGNSA, per germline. The CDR3 is 17 residues long. DNA for the CDR3: TGTGCCAGCAGCCGATCTGGACTAGCGGGAGTGGGAGAGACCCAGTACTTC. This sequence encodes CASSRSGLAGVGETQYF.

In this sample, this clonotype turned up many times. The gene calls are TRBV6-1 and TRBJ2-2, with 9 bases fitting TRBD1. V lost 1 base, J lost 5 bases, and 11 bases stayed unmatched. Germline CDR1 reads MNHNS; CDR2 reads SASEGT. The CDR3 is made up of 18 amino acids. Here the CDR3 reads CASSEVRDRVRRTGELFF. The DNA of the CDR3 is TGTGCCAGCAGTGAAGTTCGGGACAGGGTGCGAAGGACCGGGGAGCTGTTTTTT.

This clonotype showed up many times. The chain links TRBV28 to TRBJ2-5, with D maybe TRBD1 (5 bases). Trimming took 4 bases from V and 3 from J, leaving 9 bases between them. CDR3 length equals 13 residues. CDR1 and CDR2 from the germline V gene are MDHEN and SYDVKM. The CDR3 is CASSSPDKETQYF. For the CDR3, the DNA is TGTGCCAGCAGTTCCCCGGACAAAGAGACCCAGTACTTC.

This clonotype has a count of ten or more. The V call is TRBV27, the J call TRBJ2-7; no firm D call. Germline lookup yields CDR1 MNHEY and CDR2 SMNVEV (reference sequence). This CDR3 has 13 amino acids. The V end lost 4 bases, the J end lost 1 base, and 8 bases lay between the germline ends. DNA of the CDR3: TGTGCCAGCAGTTGTATCGGATCCTACGAGCAGTACTTC. Protein: CASSCIGSYEQYF.

This rearrangement joins TRBV19 to TRBJ2-4; maybe TRBD1 (5 bases). This CDR3 spans 18 amino acids. The V end lost 3 bases, the J end lost 0 bases, and 18 bases lay between the germline ends. Per germline, CDR1 LNHDA and CDR2 SQIVND (reference sequence). CDR3 sequence reads: CASSMTARMYIAKNIQYF. Here the CDR3 DNA reads TGTGCCAGTAGTATGACAGCTCGAATGTATATAGCCAAAAACATTCAGTACTTC. Drawing the rest from reference TRBV19 and TRBJ2-4, the complete variable domain is DGGITQSPKYLFRKEGQNVTLSCEQNLNHDAMYWYRQDPGQGLRLIYYSQIVNDFQKGDIAEGYSVSREKKESFPLTVTSAQKNPTAFYLCASSMTARMYIAKNIQYFGAGTRLSVL.

This clonotype has at least ten counts. The V call is TRBV28, the J call TRBJ2-6; no firm D call. The CDR3 has 15 amino acids. Between the trimmed V and J ends, which lost 6 bases and 0 bases, there was a span of 9 bases. CDR1 and CDR2 from the germline V gene are MDHEN and SYDVKM. CDR3 nucleotide sequence: TGTGCCAGCAGCCCGACGGGCTCTGGGGCCAACGTCCTGACTTTC. This encodes CASSPTGSGANVLTF. Filled out from reference TRBV28 and TRBJ2-6, the complete variable domain reads DVKVTQSSRYLVKRTGEKVFLECVQDMDHENMFWYRQDPGLGLRLIYFSYDVKMKEKGDIPEGYSVSREKKERFSLILESASTNQTSMYLCASSPTGSGANVLTFGAGSRLTVL.

The V call is TRBV5-1, the J call TRBJ2-2; no clear D gene. The CDR3 is 13 amino acids. In germline, CDR1 is SGHRS, CDR2 YFSETQ. V dropped 1 base and J dropped 6 bases, with 7 bases sitting between them. CDR3 DNA sequence: TGCGCCAGCAGCTTGTTAACCCCCGGGGAGCTGTTTTTT. Translating it yields CASSLLTPGELFF.

In its sample, this clonotype was seen many times. The CDR3 sequence: CASSYGGTNTEAFF. Written as DNA, the CDR3 is TGTGCCAGCAGTTATGGAGGCACTAACACTGAAGCTTTCTTT. The rearrangement joins TRBV6-5 to TRBJ1-1; D call uncertain. The germline gives CDR1 MNHEY, CDR2 SVGAGI. CDR3 length: 14 residues. Trimming cost V 3 bases and J 2 bases, with 10 bases left between them.

This clonotype was detected once. The chain couples TRBV2 to TRBJ1-2; no reliable D call. The CDR3 is made up of 13 amino acids. Per the germline V gene, CDR1 is SNHLY and CDR2 is FYNNEI. The V gene lost 6 bases and the J gene lost 7 bases, with 15 bases spanning the gap. DNA of the CDR3: TGTGCCAGCAGAATTGGAGCTGCCGCTGGCTACACCTTC. It yields the protein CASRIGAAAGYTF. Full variable domain (rest looked up from reference TRBV2 and TRBJ1-2): EPEVTQTPSHQVTQMGQEVILRCVPISNHLYFYWYRQILGQKVEFLVSFYNNEISEKSEIFDDQFSVERPDGSNFTLKIRSTKLEDSAMYFCASRIGAAAGYTFGSGTRLTVV.

This clonotype was seen more than once but under ten times. The genes are TRBV7-9 and TRBJ2-7; D unresolved. CDR3 size: 13 residues. V was clipped by 5 bases and J by 2 bases, with 10 bases between them. Germline V gene data show CDR1 as SEHNR and CDR2 as FQNEAQ (reference sequence). CDR3 sequence (DNA): TGTGCCAGCAGCCAAACGGGCCCCTACGAGCAGTACTTC. Translated, it gives CASSQTGPYEQYF.

There are a few counts of this clonotype. The chain links TRBV20-1 to TRBJ1-1; D gene uncertain. The germline V gene has CDR1 DFQATT and CDR2 SNEGSKA (reference sequence). Trimming took off 0 bases at V and 1 base at J, with 6 bases between the two ends. The CDR3 extends over 13 amino acids. The CDR3 DNA reads TGCAGTGCTAGAGATTTAGGGAACACTGAAGCTTTCTTT. As protein: CSARDLGNTEAFF.

V usage is TRBV5-5 and J usage is TRBJ2-5, with 7 bases lining up with TRBD2. Germline assignment: CDR1 SGHKS and CDR2 YYEKEE (reference sequence). This CDR3 region has 16 residues. The ends lost 4 bases at V and 4 bases at J; junction bases unmatched: 13. CDR3 sequence reads: CASSLQHWRELETQYF. The CDR3 nucleotides are TGTGCCAGCAGCCTACAACACTGGCGGGAGTTAGAGACCCAGTACTTC.

This chain links TRBV6-9 with TRBJ2-1; TRBD2 matches at 14 bases. There are 15 residues in the CDR3. After removal of 4 bases from V and 6 bases from J, the junction contained 2 bases not matched to a gene. Germline assignment: CDR1 MNHGY and CDR2 SVAAGI. The CDR3 reads CASSLTSGRANEQFF. CDR3 in DNA: TGTGCCAGCAGTTTGACTAGCGGGAGGGCCAATGAGCAGTTCTTC.

The CDR3 reads CASSLGLRWEFRPYGYTF. The CDR3 nucleotides are TGTGCCAGCAGTTTGGGGTTAAGGTGGGAATTCCGACCGTATGGCTACACCTTC. The V gene is TRBV28, the J gene TRBJ1-2; no clear D gene. The CDR3 covers 18 residues. CDR1 is MDHEN, CDR2 SYDVKM, per germline. V lost 3 bases and J lost 5, with 25 bases in between.

The chain joins TRBV30 to TRBJ1-1, with D unclear. The CDR3 runs to 11 residues. V shed 7 bases and J shed 6 bases, with 12 bases lying between them. The V gene's germline CDR1 is GTSNPN and CDR2 SVGIG (reference sequence). CDR3 in amino acids: CAFRRMSEAFF. The CDR3 DNA is TGTGCCTTCCGCAGGATGTCTGAAGCTTTCTTT.

This clonotype was counted at least ten times. V is TRBV24-1 and J is TRBJ2-4; no firm D call. Germline CDR1 KGHDR, CDR2 SFDVKD. V was trimmed by 4 bases and J by 0 bases, leaving 3 bases between them. This CDR3 contains 13 residues. CDR3 DNA sequence: TGTGCCACCAGTGAGGGAGCCAAAAACATTCAGTACTTC. This gives the protein CATSEGAKNIQYF.

The sample holds many counts of this clonotype. The rearrangement uses TRBV13 and TRBJ1-1, with 7 nucleotides matching TRBD1. Trimming cost V 5 bases and J 8 bases; bases outside gene matches: 2. This CDR3 is built from 11 residues. CDR1 and CDR2 from the germline V gene are PRHDT and FYEKMQ (reference sequence). The CDR3, as DNA: TGTGCCAGCAGCATGGGACAGGAAGCTTTCTTT. It translates to CASSMGQEAFF.

The V gene is TRBV12-3 or TRBV12-4, the J gene TRBJ2-2, with D maybe TRBD2 (5 bases). The CDR3 has 14 residues. Trimming took 7 bases from V and 0 from J, leaving 9 bases between them. The CDR3 nucleotides read TGTGCCAGCACCGGAGGCCCGAACACCGGGGAGCTGTTTTTT. It translates to CASTGGPNTGELFF.

Concerning this clonotype itself: This may be a read error: a much more frequent sequence differs by one nucleotide. The rearrangement uses TRBV6-1 and TRBJ1-1, with 7 bases that match TRBD1. The CDR3 spans 16 residues. Germline V gene data show CDR1 as MNHNS and CDR2 as SASEGT. The J segment lost 2 bases and the V segment lost 5 bases, leaving 11 bases of the junction unmatched. The CDR3 DNA is TGTGCCAGCAGTCTAATCGCAGGGGGAGAAAACACTGAAGCTTTCTTT. Amino acid sequence: CASSLIAGGENTEAFF.